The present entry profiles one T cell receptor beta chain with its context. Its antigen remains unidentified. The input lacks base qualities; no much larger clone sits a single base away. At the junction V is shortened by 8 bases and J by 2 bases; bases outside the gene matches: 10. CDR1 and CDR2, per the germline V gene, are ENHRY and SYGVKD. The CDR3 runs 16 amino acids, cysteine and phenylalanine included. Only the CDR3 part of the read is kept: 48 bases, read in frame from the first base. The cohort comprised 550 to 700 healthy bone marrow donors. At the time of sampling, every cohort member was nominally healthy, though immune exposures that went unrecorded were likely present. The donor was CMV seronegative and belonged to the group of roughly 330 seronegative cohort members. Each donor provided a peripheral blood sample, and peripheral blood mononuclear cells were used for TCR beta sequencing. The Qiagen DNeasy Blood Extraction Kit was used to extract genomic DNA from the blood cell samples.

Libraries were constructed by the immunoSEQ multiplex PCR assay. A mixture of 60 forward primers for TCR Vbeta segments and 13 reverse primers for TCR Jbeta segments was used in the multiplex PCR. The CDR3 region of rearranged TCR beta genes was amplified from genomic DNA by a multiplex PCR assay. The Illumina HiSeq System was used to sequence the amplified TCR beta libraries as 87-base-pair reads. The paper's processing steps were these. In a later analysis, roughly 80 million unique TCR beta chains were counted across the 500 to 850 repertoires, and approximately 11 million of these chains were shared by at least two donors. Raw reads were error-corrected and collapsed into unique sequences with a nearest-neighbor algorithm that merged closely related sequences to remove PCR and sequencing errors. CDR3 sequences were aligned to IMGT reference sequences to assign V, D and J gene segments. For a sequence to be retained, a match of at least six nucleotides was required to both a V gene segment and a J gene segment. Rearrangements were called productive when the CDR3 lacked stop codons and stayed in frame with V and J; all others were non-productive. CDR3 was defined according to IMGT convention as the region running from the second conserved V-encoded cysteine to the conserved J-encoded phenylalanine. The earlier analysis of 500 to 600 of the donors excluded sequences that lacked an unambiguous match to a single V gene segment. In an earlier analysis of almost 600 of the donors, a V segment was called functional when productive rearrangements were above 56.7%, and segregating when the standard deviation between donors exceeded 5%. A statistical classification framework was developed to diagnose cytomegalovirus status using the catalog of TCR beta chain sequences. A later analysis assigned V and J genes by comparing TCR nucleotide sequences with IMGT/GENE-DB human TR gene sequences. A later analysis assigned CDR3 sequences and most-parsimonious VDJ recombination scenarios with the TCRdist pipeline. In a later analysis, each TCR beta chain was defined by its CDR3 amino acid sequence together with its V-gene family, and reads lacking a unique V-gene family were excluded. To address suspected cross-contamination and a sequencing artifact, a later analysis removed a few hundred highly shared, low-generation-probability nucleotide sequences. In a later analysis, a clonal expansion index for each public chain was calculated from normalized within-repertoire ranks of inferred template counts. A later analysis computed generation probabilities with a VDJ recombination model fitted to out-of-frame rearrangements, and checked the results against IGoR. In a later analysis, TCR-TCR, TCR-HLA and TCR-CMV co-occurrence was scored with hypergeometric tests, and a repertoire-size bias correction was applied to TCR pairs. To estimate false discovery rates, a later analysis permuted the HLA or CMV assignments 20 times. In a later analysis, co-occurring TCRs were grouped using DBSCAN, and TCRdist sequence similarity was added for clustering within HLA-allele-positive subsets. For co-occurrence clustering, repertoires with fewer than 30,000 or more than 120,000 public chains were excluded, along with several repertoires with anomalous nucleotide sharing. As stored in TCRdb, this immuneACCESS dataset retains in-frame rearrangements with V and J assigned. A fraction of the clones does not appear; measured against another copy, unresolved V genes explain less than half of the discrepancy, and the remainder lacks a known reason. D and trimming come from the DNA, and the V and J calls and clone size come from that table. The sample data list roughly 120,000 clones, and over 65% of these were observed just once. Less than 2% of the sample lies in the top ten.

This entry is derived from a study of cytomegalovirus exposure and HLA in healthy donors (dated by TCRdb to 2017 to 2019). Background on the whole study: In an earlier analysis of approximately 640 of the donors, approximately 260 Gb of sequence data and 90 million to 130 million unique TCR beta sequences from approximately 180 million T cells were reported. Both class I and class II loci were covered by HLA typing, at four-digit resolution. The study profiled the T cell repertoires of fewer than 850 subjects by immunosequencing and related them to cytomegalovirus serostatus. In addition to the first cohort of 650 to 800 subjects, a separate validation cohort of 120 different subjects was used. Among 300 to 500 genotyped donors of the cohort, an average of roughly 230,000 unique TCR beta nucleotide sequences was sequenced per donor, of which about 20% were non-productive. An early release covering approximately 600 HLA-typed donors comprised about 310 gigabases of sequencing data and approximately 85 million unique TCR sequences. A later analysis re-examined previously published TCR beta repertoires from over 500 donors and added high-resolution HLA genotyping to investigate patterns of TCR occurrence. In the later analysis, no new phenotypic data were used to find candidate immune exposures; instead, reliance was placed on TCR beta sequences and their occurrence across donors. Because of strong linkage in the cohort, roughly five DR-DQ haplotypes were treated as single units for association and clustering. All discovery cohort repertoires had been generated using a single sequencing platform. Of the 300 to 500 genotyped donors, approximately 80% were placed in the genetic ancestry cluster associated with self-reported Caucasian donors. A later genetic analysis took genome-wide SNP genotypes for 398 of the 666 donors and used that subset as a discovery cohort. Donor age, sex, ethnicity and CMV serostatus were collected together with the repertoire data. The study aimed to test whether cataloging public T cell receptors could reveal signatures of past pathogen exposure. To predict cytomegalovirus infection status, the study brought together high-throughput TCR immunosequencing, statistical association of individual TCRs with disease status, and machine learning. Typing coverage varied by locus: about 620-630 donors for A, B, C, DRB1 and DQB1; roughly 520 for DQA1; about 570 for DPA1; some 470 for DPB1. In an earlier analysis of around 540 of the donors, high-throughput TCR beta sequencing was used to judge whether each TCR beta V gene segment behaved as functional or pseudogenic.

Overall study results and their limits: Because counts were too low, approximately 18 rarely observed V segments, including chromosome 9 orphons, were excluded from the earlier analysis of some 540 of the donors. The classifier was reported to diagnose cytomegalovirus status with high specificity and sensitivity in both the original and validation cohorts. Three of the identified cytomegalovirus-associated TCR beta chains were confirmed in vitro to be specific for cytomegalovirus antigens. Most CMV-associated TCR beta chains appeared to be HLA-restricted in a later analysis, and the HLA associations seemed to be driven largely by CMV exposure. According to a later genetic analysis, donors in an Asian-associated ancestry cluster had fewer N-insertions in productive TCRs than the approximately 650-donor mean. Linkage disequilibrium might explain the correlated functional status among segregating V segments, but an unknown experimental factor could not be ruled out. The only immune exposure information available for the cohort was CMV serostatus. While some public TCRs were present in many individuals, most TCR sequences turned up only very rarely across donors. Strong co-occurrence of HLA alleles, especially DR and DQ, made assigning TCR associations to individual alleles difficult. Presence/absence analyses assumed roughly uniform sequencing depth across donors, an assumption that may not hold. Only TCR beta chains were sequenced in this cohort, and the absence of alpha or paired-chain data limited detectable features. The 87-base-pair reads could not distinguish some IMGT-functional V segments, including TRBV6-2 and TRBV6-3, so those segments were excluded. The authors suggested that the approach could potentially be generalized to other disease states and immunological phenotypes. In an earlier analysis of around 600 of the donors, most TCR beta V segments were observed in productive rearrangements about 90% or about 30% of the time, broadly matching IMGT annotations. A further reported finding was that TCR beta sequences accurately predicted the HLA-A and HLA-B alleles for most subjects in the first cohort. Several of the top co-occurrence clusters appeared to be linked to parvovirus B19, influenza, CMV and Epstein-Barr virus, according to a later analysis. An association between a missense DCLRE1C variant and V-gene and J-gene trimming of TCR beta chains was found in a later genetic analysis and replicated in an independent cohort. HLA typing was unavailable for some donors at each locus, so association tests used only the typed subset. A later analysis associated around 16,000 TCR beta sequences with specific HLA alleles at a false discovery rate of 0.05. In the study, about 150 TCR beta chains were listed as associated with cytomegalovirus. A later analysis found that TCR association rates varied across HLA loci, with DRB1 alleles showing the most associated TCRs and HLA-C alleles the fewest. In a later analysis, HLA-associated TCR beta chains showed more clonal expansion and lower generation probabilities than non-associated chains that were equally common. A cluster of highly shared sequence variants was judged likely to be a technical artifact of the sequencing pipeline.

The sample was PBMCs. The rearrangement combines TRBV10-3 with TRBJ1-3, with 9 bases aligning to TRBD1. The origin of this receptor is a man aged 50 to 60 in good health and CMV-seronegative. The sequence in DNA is TGTGCCATCGGCTTAGTCGGACAGGGGACTGGAAACACCATATATTTT. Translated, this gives CAIGLVGQGTGNTIYF.